These T cell receptor beta chains were read from a single sample in a study of CD8+CD57+ T cells in acquired aplastic anemia. TCRdb fed the reads into MiXCR, producing one record per CDR3 protein. This sample has 150,000 or so distinct CDR3 sequences; roughly half occur once, and the top ten carry about 2.9%. The sample consisted of sorted CD4+, CD8+, or CD8+CD57+ T cells (not recorded which) from PBMCs. Receptors originate from a human donor with aplastic anemia. CDR3s include the opening cysteine and the closing phenylalanine or tryptophan. Fields, in order: V gene, J gene, D gene, clone size, CDR3 DNA, CDR3 protein. The D gene is left open where the match is weak. Where a row states a size, it is once, few, many or the class of an expanded clone; other rows omit it.

V: TRBV7-6
J: TRBJ2-7
D: TRBD1
size: .
DNA: TGTGCCAGCAGCTTAGCCGGGACAGGGGATCAGTACTTC
CDR3: CASSLAGTGDQYF

V: TRBV7-6
J: TRBJ2-5
D: .
size: .
DNA: TGTGCCAGCAGCCTAATGGAGACTAGTGGTAGCCTCCGGTACTTC
CDR3: CASSLMETSGSLRYF

V: TRBV20-1
J: TRBJ2-2
D: .
size: many
DNA: TGCAGTGCTAGACCGAGCGGTTCTTTCAGCGGGGAGCTGTTTTTT
CDR3: CSARPSGSFSGELFF

V: TRBV29-1
J: TRBJ1-1
D: TRBD1
size: .
DNA: TGCAGCGTTGTTTTCCCCGGGACAGCTGAAGCTTTCTTT
CDR3: CSVVFPGTAEAFF

V: TRBV7-9
J: TRBJ2-7
D: .
size: few
DNA: TGTGCCAGCAGCCGACAGGACAACTACGAGCAGTACTTC
CDR3: CASSRQDNYEQYF

V: TRBV7-8
J: TRBJ2-5
D: TRBD2
size: .
DNA: TGTGCCAGCAGCCCAGGGACTAGTCACTCCCAAGAGACCCAGTACTTC
CDR3: CASSPGTSHSQETQYF

V: TRBV2
J: TRBJ2-5
D: .
size: .
DNA: TGTGCCAGCAGGGGGCATAACCAAGAGACCCAGTACTTC
CDR3: CASRGHNQETQYF

V: TRBV7-9
J: TRBJ2-4
D: TRBD1
size: many
DNA: TGTGCCAGCAGCTCGGGACAGGGTAGTAGAAACATTCAGTACTTC
CDR3: CASSSGQGSRNIQYF

V: TRBV29-1
J: TRBJ1-1
D: TRBD1
size: .
DNA: TGCAGCACGGGGACAGGGCGAGGAGCTTTCTTT
CDR3: CSTGTGRGAFF

V: TRBV5-3
J: TRBJ1-1
D: .
size: .
DNA: TGCGCCAGCAGCCAAGTATCGCTGACTGAAGTTTACTTT
CDR3: CASSQVSLTEVYF

V: TRBV24-1
J: TRBJ2-3
D: .
size: once
DNA: TGTGCCACCAGGTCCGGAAGCACAGATACGCAGTATTTT
CDR3: CATRSGSTDTQYF

V: TRBV10-3
J: TRBJ1-5
D: TRBD1
size: .
DNA: TGTGCCATCAGAGCGACAGGGAATGAAAATCAGCCCCAGCATTTT
CDR3: CAIRATGNENQPQHF

V: TRBV24-1
J: TRBJ2-3
D: .
size: once
DNA: TGTGCCACCAGTGATCCGCGGGGAGCGGGAGATACGCAGTATTTT
CDR3: CATSDPRGAGDTQYF

V: TRBV14
J: TRBJ2-5
D: TRBD2
size: many
DNA: TGTGCCAGCAGCCATTTAGCGGGAGCCCCAGAGACCCAGTACTTC
CDR3: CASSHLAGAPETQYF

V: TRBV24-1
J: TRBJ2-7
D: TRBD2
size: few
DNA: TGTGCCACCAGCCCGGGGGTAGCGGGGACCTACGAGCAGTACTTC
CDR3: CATSPGVAGTYEQYF

V: TRBV12-3/TRBV12-4
J: TRBJ1-3
D: .
size: few
DNA: TGTGCCAGCAGTTTAGGACACTCTGGAAACACCATATATTTT
CDR3: CASSLGHSGNTIYF

V: TRBV6-1
J: TRBJ2-5
D: TRBD2
size: few
DNA: TGTGCCAGCAGTCGGAGGGCTAGCGGGGGGGAGGGAGAGACCCAGTACTTC
CDR3: CASSRRASGGEGETQYF

V: TRBV15
J: TRBJ2-1
D: TRBD2
size: .
DNA: TGCGCCACCAGCGGACTAGCGGGAGCGGGCAATGAGCAGTTCTTC
CDR3: CATSGLAGAGNEQFF

V: TRBV10-2
J: TRBJ1-5
D: .
size: few
DNA: TGCGCCAGCAGTGAGTGGTACAATCAGCCCCAGCATTTT
CDR3: CASSEWYNQPQHF

V: TRBV20-1
J: TRBJ2-7
D: TRBD1
size: .
DNA: TGCAGTGCTAGAGATTGGACGACAGGGGATACCTACGAGCAGTACTTC
CDR3: CSARDWTTGDTYEQYF

V: TRBV29-1
J: TRBJ2-1
D: TRBD1
size: .
DNA: TGCAGCGGAGGACAGGTGAATGAGCAGTTCTTC
CDR3: CSGGQVNEQFF

V: TRBV20-1
J: TRBJ2-3
D: .
size: many
DNA: TGCAGTGCTAGAGTCGTGACGCGAAAGTCAAGCACAGATACGCAGTATTTT
CDR3: CSARVVTRKSSTDTQYF

V: TRBV9
J: TRBJ2-7
D: .
size: .
DNA: TGTGCCAGCAGCGTCGGGACCAGCACCTACGAGCAGTACTTC
CDR3: CASSVGTSTYEQYF

V: TRBV6-1
J: TRBJ1-1
D: .
size: many
DNA: TGTGCCAGCAGGCCCCAGGGGACGAACACTGAAGCTTTCTTT
CDR3: CASRPQGTNTEAFF

V: TRBV12-3/TRBV12-4
J: TRBJ1-5
D: TRBD1
size: few
DNA: TGTGCCAGCAGCGGACAGGGGAGCAATCAGCCCCAGCATTTT
CDR3: CASSGQGSNQPQHF

V: TRBV15
J: TRBJ2-5
D: .
size: few
DNA: TGTGCCACCAGCTACAGGGCCCAAGAGACCCAGTACTTC
CDR3: CATSYRAQETQYF

V: TRBV20-1
J: TRBJ1-2
D: TRBD1
size: many
DNA: TGCAGTGCTAGAGATTCAGACAGGGCAGGTGGCTACACCTTC
CDR3: CSARDSDRAGGYTF

V: TRBV20-1
J: TRBJ2-2
D: .
size: .
DNA: TGCAGTGCGTCTTACAGGGCGTTGTTCACCGGGGAGCTGTTTTTT
CDR3: CSASYRALFTGELFF

V: TRBV2
J: TRBJ1-4
D: .
size: .
DNA: TGTGCCAGCAGTGATTTGTACTTCCTTGCACCTAATGAAAAACTGTTTTTT
CDR3: CASSDLYFLAPNEKLFF

V: TRBV29-1
J: TRBJ2-3
D: .
size: .
DNA: TGCAGCGCCACAACAGGGTTCAACACAGATACGCAGTATTTT
CDR3: CSATTGFNTDTQYF

V: TRBV11-2
J: TRBJ1-2
D: .
size: .
DNA: TGTGCCAGCAGCTCAGGCGGGGGGGCTAATGGCTACACCTTC
CDR3: CASSSGGGANGYTF

V: TRBV4-3
J: TRBJ1-2
D: .
size: large
DNA: TGCGCCAGCAGCCAAGTGATCGCAGGGAGAGGCTACACCTTC
CDR3: CASSQVIAGRGYTF

V: TRBV3-1
J: TRBJ2-7
D: .
size: .
DNA: TGTGCCAGCAGCCAAGTCTCCTCCACCGAGCAGTACTTC
CDR3: CASSQVSSTEQYF

V: TRBV24-1
J: TRBJ2-5
D: TRBD1
size: many
DNA: TGTGCCACCAGTGAAAATCAAGCTACAACAGGGGTGGTTGAGACCCAGTACTTC
CDR3: CATSENQATTGVVETQYF

V: TRBV7-9
J: TRBJ1-4
D: .
size: .
DNA: TGTGCCAGCAGCTTAAGTGGTCTGTTTTTT
CDR3: CASSLSGLFF

V: TRBV2
J: TRBJ1-2
D: .
size: few
DNA: TGTGCCAGCAGGGGGGGGGTCAATGGCTACACCTTC
CDR3: CASRGGVNGYTF

V: TRBV9
J: TRBJ2-7
D: .
size: .
DNA: TGTGCCAGCAGCCCGCGGGACACATCCTACGAGCAGTACTTC
CDR3: CASSPRDTSYEQYF

V: TRBV25-1
J: TRBJ2-3
D: .
size: .
DNA: TGTGCCAGCAGCGGGGGAGAATGGGCAGATACGCAGTATTTT
CDR3: CASSGGEWADTQYF

V: TRBV25-1
J: TRBJ1-1
D: TRBD1
size: .
DNA: TGTGCCAGCAGTGAAAACAGGGGGCGTACTGAAGCTTTCTTT
CDR3: CASSENRGRTEAFF

V: TRBV20-1
J: TRBJ2-7
D: TRBD2
size: many
DNA: TGCAGTGCTAGAGATGGCGGGGGGGCCTCCTACGAGCAGTACTTC
CDR3: CSARDGGGASYEQYF

V: TRBV25-1
J: TRBJ2-1
D: TRBD2
size: many
DNA: TGTGCCAGCAGTGAGGCGCTAGCGGGATACAATGAGCAGTTCTTC
CDR3: CASSEALAGYNEQFF

V: TRBV7-2
J: TRBJ2-7
D: .
size: .
DNA: TGTGCCAGCAGCAAGACGGGGGCAGGGCAAGGCGAGCAGTACTTC
CDR3: CASSKTGAGQGEQYF

V: TRBV5-6
J: TRBJ2-3
D: .
size: few
DNA: TGTGCCAGCAGCTTGTCCTTTCGCGGGGAGCAGTATTTT
CDR3: CASSLSFRGEQYF

V: TRBV3-1
J: TRBJ1-1
D: .
size: many
DNA: TGTGCCAGCAGCCGTGGACGAGGCCCCACTGAAGCTTTCTTT
CDR3: CASSRGRGPTEAFF

V: TRBV7-9
J: TRBJ1-2
D: TRBD1
size: .
DNA: TGTGCCAGCAGCTCTACCGGGACAGGATACCTTGGCTACACCTTC
CDR3: CASSSTGTGYLGYTF

V: TRBV2
J: TRBJ2-7
D: .
size: few
DNA: TGTGCCAGCAGTGAAGGACGAGATTTTGGGGAGCAGTACTTC
CDR3: CASSEGRDFGEQYF

V: TRBV7-2
J: TRBJ1-2
D: TRBD1
size: many
DNA: TGTGCCAGCAGCTCCGGACAGGGCCCGTATTATGGCTACACCTTC
CDR3: CASSSGQGPYYGYTF

V: TRBV5-1
J: TRBJ2-1
D: TRBD2
size: .
DNA: TGCGCCAGCAGCTTGCTCTACCTGGCGGGAGGGAATTACAATGAGCAGTTCTTC
CDR3: CASSLLYLAGGNYNEQFF

V: TRBV6-1
J: TRBJ2-7
D: .
size: .
DNA: TGTGCCAGCAGAGAACCGGGACACCCGAGCTACGAGCAGTACTTC
CDR3: CASREPGHPSYEQYF

V: TRBV20-1
J: TRBJ2-7
D: .
size: few
DNA: TGCAGTGCTAGAGATGGGACCGACGACAGCTACGAGCAGTACTTC
CDR3: CSARDGTDDSYEQYF

V: TRBV2
J: TRBJ1-3
D: TRBD1
size: .
DNA: TGTGCCAGCAGCGCCGGGACAGGGGTGGATTTT
CDR3: CASSAGTGVDF

V: TRBV5-6
J: TRBJ1-1
D: TRBD1
size: .
DNA: TGTGCCAGCAGCTCGACAGGGTGGAACACTGAAGCTTCCTTT
CDR3: CASSSTGWNTEASF

V: TRBV7-7
J: TRBJ2-6
D: .
size: .
DNA: TGTGCCAGCAGCAACTCGACATTCACAATCCTGACTTTC
CDR3: CASSNSTFTILTF

V: TRBV12-3/TRBV12-4
J: TRBJ2-3
D: TRBD2
size: few
DNA: TGTGCCAGCACAGGGCAGGGAGGGGATACGCAGTATTTT
CDR3: CASTGQGGDTQYF

V: TRBV10-3
J: TRBJ1-5
D: TRBD1
size: few
DNA: TGTGCCATCAGCGACGGACAGGGTGGACAGCCCCAGCATTTT
CDR3: CAISDGQGGQPQHF